A single sample gave rise to the 25 T cell receptor beta chains below, sequenced in a study of patients and donors after allogeneic stem cell transplantation. TCRdb reanalysed the RT-PCR reads using MiXCR and keeps one entry per CDR3 protein. The sample gives hundreds of thousands of distinct CDR3 sequences, around 16% of which show up once; less than 9.5% is in the top ten. Sequences were obtained from blood, either unsorted or a sorted T cell fraction (not recorded which). The origin of the receptors is a human donor who was either an allogeneic HSCT recipient or a stem cell or donor lymphocyte infusion donor (not recorded which). It is not recorded whose cells these are; they may come from a transplant donor.

This clonotype has more than one count but fewer than ten. The rearrangement links TRBV7-3 to TRBJ1-3; D gene unclear. This CDR3 comprises 15 residues. Germline values: CDR1 SGHTA, CDR2 FQGTGA. The V end was cut by 0 bases, the J end by 4 bases, with 10 bases between. CDR3 amino acids: CASSLTGIDGNTIYF. CDR3 in DNA: TGTGCCAGCAGCTTAACAGGAATTGACGGAAACACCATATATTTT. The complete variable domain, with remaining parts taken from reference TRBV7-3 and TRBJ1-3, reads GAGVSQTPSNKVTEKGKYVELRCDPISGHTALYWYRQSLGQGPEFLIYFQGTGAADDSGLPNDRFFAVRPEGSVSTLKIQRTERGDSAVYLCASSLTGIDGNTIYFGEGSWLTVV.

In this sample, this clonotype turned up a few times. The chain is built from TRBV11-2 and TRBJ2-1; either TRBD1 or TRBD2 may supply D (6 bases each). This CDR3 region has 14 residues. V was cut by 7 bases and J by 7 bases, with 17 bases left in between. CDR1 is SGHAT and CDR2 is FQNNGV in the germline V gene. The CDR3 sequence: CASTGYRAGNEQFF. The CDR3 DNA reads as TGTGCCAGCACCGGCTACAGGGCGGGAAATGAGCAGTTCTTC.

This clonotype came up a few times. The rearrangement uses TRBV11-2 and TRBJ2-1; no reliable D call. Germline V gene sequence: CDR1 SGHAT, CDR2 FQNNGV. V dropped 1 base and J dropped 6 bases, with 10 bases sitting between them. The CDR3 is 14 amino acids. The CDR3 loop reads CASSLAKPSNEQFF. In DNA form, the CDR3 reads TGTGCCAGCAGCTTAGCGAAGCCAAGCAATGAGCAGTTCTTC.

A few counts support this clonotype. The chain combines TRBV20-1 with TRBJ2-7, with D perhaps assigned TRBD1 or TRBD2 (5 bases each). This CDR3 is 15 amino acids long. V lost 0 bases, J lost 4 bases, and 16 bases lay in between. In germline, CDR1 is DFQATT, CDR2 SNEGSKA (reference sequence). The CDR3, as DNA: TGCAGTGCTAGAGATCACGGGGCCAGGTCTTACGAGCAGTACTTC. It translates to CSARDHGARSYEQYF.

This clonotype was counted only a few times. The chain combines TRBV13 with TRBJ1-1; D is uncertain. Germline V gives CDR1 PRHDT, CDR2 FYEKMQ (reference sequence). Trimming removed 0 bases at V and 6 bases at J, with 14 bases between. CDR3 length equals 15 residues. The CDR3 region has the DNA TGTGCCAGCAGCTTAGGAAAGGGTCTATACTCTGAAGCTTTCTTT. As protein: CASSLGKGLYSEAFF.

The chain combines TRBV5-5 with TRBJ1-5; 8 bases are shared with TRBD1. Trimming at V came to 2 bases and at J to 0 bases, leaving 10 bases not matched to a gene. Germline values: CDR1 SGHKS, CDR2 YYEKEE (reference sequence). The CDR3 has 18 residues. CDR3 DNA: TGTGCCAGCAGCTTATACAGGGGGAGGTTTGATAGCAATCAGCCCCAGCATTTT. The encoded protein is CASSLYRGRFDSNQPQHF. The entire variable domain, with the rest obtained from reference TRBV5-5 and TRBJ1-5, is as follows: DAGVTQSPTHLIKTRGQQVTLRCSPISGHKSVSWYQQVLGQGPQFIFQYYEKEERGRGNFPDRFSARQFPNYSSELNVNALLLGDSALYLCASSLYRGRFDSNQPQHFGDGTRLSIL.

About this clonotype: The DNA is left out, because the CDR3 cannot be placed on it with certainty; the CDR3 is given as TCRdb lists it. V and J are TRBV7-2 and TRBJ2-2. CDR1 and CDR2 (germline): SGHTA, FQGNSA. The CDR3 length equals 14 residues, ends included. The CDR3 spells CASSHRNTGELFFF.

This chain connects TRBV9 to TRBJ2-5; D tentatively fits TRBD1 or TRBD2 (5 bases each). V lost 3 bases to trimming and J lost 8 bases, with 17 bases between them. The CDR3 contains 14 residues. The germline V gene has CDR1 SGDLS and CDR2 YYNGEE. The CDR3: CASSEGTAPSTQYF. DNA of the CDR3: TGTGCCAGCAGCGAGGGGACCGCCCCATCCACCCAGTACTTC.

This clonotype was picked up a small number of times. The J gene is TRBJ2-1, the V gene TRBV13, with 9 bases aligning to TRBD2. This CDR3 has 16 residues. V lost 2 bases and J lost 8; bases outside the gene matches: 10. CDR1 is PRHDT, CDR2 FYEKMQ, per germline (reference sequence). The DNA of the CDR3 is TGTGCCAGCAGCTTATTGCGGGAGGGGCCCCGGGATGAGCAGTTCTTC. Protein: CASSLLREGPRDEQFF.

The table lists this clonotype with many counts. The chain recombines TRBV24-1 with TRBJ2-2; the D is unclear. Per germline, CDR1 KGHDR and CDR2 SFDVKD. Trimming cost V 5 bases and J 1 base, with 16 bases left between them. The CDR3 spans 17 residues. The CDR3 loop is CATSGLSRPLNTGELFF. Here the CDR3 DNA reads TGTGCCACCAGTGGATTGTCGAGACCGCTGAACACCGGGGAGCTGTTTTTT.

This clonotype showed up just a few times. The chain couples TRBV5-1 to TRBJ1-1; 7 bases agree with TRBD1. V shed 0 bases and J 0 bases; nucleotides not matched to a gene: 2. Germline assignment: CDR1 SGHRS and CDR2 YFSETQ. The CDR3 is 15 residues long. The CDR3 is CASSLEGAMNTEAFF. The CDR3 DNA follows: TGCGCCAGCAGCTTGGAGGGGGCCATGAACACTGAAGCTTTCTTT.

V is TRBV7-2 and J is TRBJ2-7; 10 bases match TRBD2. V was pared by 2 bases and J by 3 bases, with 4 bases of the junction left unmatched. The CDR3 is made up of 15 amino acids. Germline-derived CDR1 and CDR2 are SGHTA and FQGNSA. CDR3 nucleotides: TGTGCCAGCAGCTTACTACCTAGCGGGGGCTACGAGCAGTACTTC. It encodes CASSLLPSGGYEQYF.

The chain recombines TRBV3-1 with TRBJ2-1; TRBD1 aligns across 9 bases. The J segment lost 4 bases and the V segment lost 0 bases, leaving 7 bases of the junction unmatched. Germline V gene lookup returns CDR1 LGHDT and CDR2 YNNKEL (reference sequence). The CDR3 totals 17 residues. The DNA of the CDR3 is TGTGCCAGCAGCCAAGAGTTGGGACAGGGAAAGTACAATGAGCAGTTCTTC. This codes for CASSQELGQGKYNEQFF.

This clonotype was counted ten times or more. The genes are TRBV5-6 and TRBJ1-1; D gene uncertain. Per germline, CDR1 SGHDT and CDR2 YYEEEE. Trimming pared 2 bases from V and 1 base from J, leaving 6 bases between. This CDR3 is built from 13 residues. Here the CDR3 DNA reads TGTGCCAGCAGCTTCGGCCCGAACACTGAAGCTTTCTTT. It codes for CASSFGPNTEAFF.

The chain combines TRBV12-3 or TRBV12-4 with TRBJ2-3; D gene ambiguous. The CDR3 has 14 residues. V was cut by 7 bases and J by 2 bases, with 13 bases left in between. The CDR3 nucleotides are TGTGCCAGCACTCTAGGGATGTCCACAGATACGCAGTATTTT. It specifies CASTLGMSTDTQYF.

The chain couples TRBV28 to TRBJ2-7; tentative D call: TRBD1 (8 bases). The CDR3 runs 15 residues. The germline V gene encodes CDR1 MDHEN and CDR2 SYDVKM. V was clipped by 10 bases and J by 0 bases, with 19 bases between them. CDR3 DNA: TGTGCCACCTCCGCGGGGGACAGGAGCTCCTACGAGCAGTACTTC. Residues: CATSAGDRSSYEQYF.

This clonotype was observed a few times. V is TRBV13 and J is TRBJ2-1; D is unresolved. This CDR3 has 15 amino acids. V lost 4 bases and J 1 base, leaving 11 bases between the germline ends. Germline V gene data show CDR1 as PRHDT and CDR2 as FYEKMQ (reference sequence). The CDR3 reads CASSYGSASYNEQFF. The CDR3 bases are TGTGCCAGCAGCTACGGGTCGGCTTCCTACAATGAGCAGTTCTTC.

This clonotype was seen a handful of times. J is TRBJ1-1 and V is TRBV29-1; the D is unclear. Trimming removed 6 bases from V and 0 bases from J, with 17 bases in between. This CDR3 spans 15 amino acids. The germline V gene has CDR1 SQVTM and CDR2 ANQGSEA. The CDR3 loop is CSVSGRFLMNTEAFF. CDR3 nucleotide sequence: TGCAGCGTAAGCGGGCGGTTTCTCATGAACACTGAAGCTTTCTTT.

This clonotype was counted between two and nine times. The chain is built from TRBV24-1 and TRBJ2-1; 13 bases line up with TRBD2. The CDR3 has 15 amino acids. With V trimmed by 3 bases and J by 9 bases, 4 bases remained unmatched. The germline gives CDR1 KGHDR, CDR2 SFDVKD. CDR3 region: CATSDTGLAGTEQFF. The DNA for the CDR3 is TGTGCCACCAGTGATACGGGACTAGCGGGAACTGAGCAGTTCTTC.

CDR3 sequence (DNA): TGTGCCAGCAGTATAACGGGTCAGGTCCACGGGGAGCTGTTTTTT. Translating it yields CASSITGQVHGELFF. The chain employs TRBV28 and TRBJ2-2; D is uncertain. V was trimmed by 5 bases and J by 7 bases, leaving 17 bases between them. The V gene's germline CDR1 is MDHEN and CDR2 SYDVKM. The CDR3 is made up of 15 amino acids.

This clonotype was counted a few times. The V gene is TRBV6-5, the J gene TRBJ1-2, with TRBD1 as a possible D gene (5 bases). The CDR3 extends over 15 amino acids. Per the germline V gene, CDR1 is MNHEY and CDR2 is SVGAGI. Between the trimmed V and J ends, which lost 0 bases and 5 bases, there was a span of 13 bases. The CDR3: CASSYSRDPSYGYTF. DNA for the CDR3: TGTGCCAGCAGTTACTCACGGGACCCTTCATATGGCTACACCTTC.

This clonotype turned up a few times. V is TRBV7-4 and J is TRBJ1-5, with D unresolved. V lost 1 base and J 5 bases, leaving 12 bases between the germline ends. The CDR3 has 15 amino acids. Per the germline V gene, CDR1 is SGHVT and CDR2 is SQSDAQ. The DNA of the CDR3 is TGTGCCAGCAGCTTAGACCGGTACAGCTATCAGCCCCAGCATTTT. As protein: CASSLDRYSYQPQHF.

This clonotype occurred a few times. The chain employs TRBV9 and TRBJ2-5; D remains unclear. V lost 2 bases to trimming and J lost 1 base, with 9 bases between them. The CDR3 consists of 14 residues. Looked up from germline, CDR1 is SGDLS and CDR2 is YYNGEE. The CDR3 reads CASSVDFVQETQYF. In DNA form, the CDR3 reads TGTGCCAGCAGCGTTGACTTTGTCCAAGAGACCCAGTACTTC.

This clonotype was seen repeatedly, ten times or more. V gene TRBV7-2 combines with J gene TRBJ2-1; D might be TRBD1 (6 bases). V lost 5 bases, J lost 3 bases, and 17 bases lay in between. The germline CDR1 and CDR2 sequences are SGHTA and FQGNSA. The CDR3 is 16 residues long. Written as DNA, the CDR3 is TGTGCCAGCAGCCTCGCCCCGGGACACATCTACAATGAGCAGTTCTTC. Its protein is CASSLAPGHIYNEQFF.

The genes are TRBV15 and TRBJ1-2, with a tentative D call TRBD1 (5 bases). The CDR3 is 13 amino acids. V lost 0 bases, J lost 9 bases, and 11 bases lay in between. Germline-derived CDR1 and CDR2 are LNHNV and YYDKDF (reference sequence). CDR3 in DNA: TGTGCCACCAGCAGAGATGAACAGGCACGCTACACCTTC. It specifies CATSRDEQARYTF.